The rows below give T cell receptor beta chains drawn from one sample of a study of regulatory T cells in long-lasting Graves disease. One entry per CDR3 protein results from TCRdb running MiXCR on the multiplex PCR reads. Of fewer than 550,000 distinct CDR3 sequences listed, about 16% are singletons. This sample was also put to use in a study of T cells in Graves' hyperthyroidism and ophthalmopathy.

This sample comprised peripheral blood mononuclear cells (PBMCs), obtained at new diagnosis, from a patient treated with antithyroid drugs. The receptor source for this set is a woman aged 40-65 years with Graves disease. Both conserved end residues are part of each CDR3. D genes are given only for firm matches. A clone size is listed for some rows: how often the clone was seen (once, few, many), or a class if it is expanded.

abundance: many
d_gene: TRBD2
v_gene: TRBV7-2
j_gene: TRBJ2-3
len: 17
CDR3aa: CASSSAGAGGSTDTQYF
CDR3nt: TGTGCCAGCAGCTCTGCCGGAGCGGGGGGGAGCACAGATACGCAGTATTTT

abundance: many
d_gene: TRBD1
v_gene: TRBV12-3/TRBV12-4
j_gene: TRBJ1-1
len: 12
CDR3aa: CASSARDREDFF
CDR3nt: TGTGCCAGCAGTGCCCGGGACAGGGAAGACTTTTTT

abundance: many
d_gene: TRBD1
v_gene: TRBV11-2
j_gene: TRBJ1-2
len: 17
CDR3aa: CASSPLKRGQGGYGYTF
CDR3nt: TGTGCCAGCAGTCCACTCAAGCGAGGACAGGGGGGCTATGGCTACACCTTC

abundance: many
d_gene: .
v_gene: TRBV28
j_gene: TRBJ1-2
len: 14
CDR3aa: CASSMGADNYGYTF
CDR3nt: TGTGCCAGCAGTATGGGGGCGGATAACTATGGCTACACCTTC

abundance: .
d_gene: .
v_gene: TRBV10-3
j_gene: TRBJ1-1
len: 14
CDR3aa: CAISEKGGNTEAFF
CDR3nt: TGTGCCATCAGTGAGAAGGGAGGGAACACTGAAGCTTTCTTT

abundance: .
d_gene: TRBD1
v_gene: TRBV20-1
j_gene: TRBJ1-4
len: 17
CDR3aa: CSARKKQGFLANEKLFF
CDR3nt: TGCAGTGCCAGAAAAAAACAGGGGTTCTTAGCTAATGAAAAACTGTTTTTT

abundance: few
d_gene: .
v_gene: TRBV7-2
j_gene: TRBJ1-2
len: 16
CDR3aa: CASSLAGGGGNYGYTF
CDR3nt: TGTGCCAGCAGCTTAGCGGGAGGAGGAGGGAACTATGGCTACACCTTC

abundance: many
d_gene: .
v_gene: TRBV2
j_gene: TRBJ2-5
len: 15
CDR3aa: CASSVPRRVQETQYF
CDR3nt: TGTGCCAGCAGTGTTCCAAGGCGAGTACAAGAGACCCAGTACTTC

abundance: many
d_gene: .
v_gene: TRBV3-1
j_gene: TRBJ1-1
len: 13
CDR3aa: CASSARGASEAFF
CDR3nt: TGTGCCAGCAGCGCCAGAGGAGCATCCGAAGCTTTCTTT

abundance: many
d_gene: TRBD1
v_gene: TRBV20-1
j_gene: TRBJ1-5
len: 13
CDR3aa: CSALGTALWPQHF
CDR3nt: TGCAGTGCTCTCGGGACAGCCTTGTGGCCCCAGCATTTT

abundance: few
d_gene: .
v_gene: TRBV15
j_gene: TRBJ1-2
len: 12
CDR3aa: CATSRDSRALTF
CDR3nt: TGTGCCACCAGCAGAGATAGTCGGGCTCTTACCTTC

abundance: once
d_gene: TRBD1
v_gene: TRBV18
j_gene: TRBJ2-6
len: 17
CDR3aa: CASSPWDSFSGANVLTF
CDR3nt: TGTGCCAGCTCACCGTGGGACAGTTTTTCTGGGGCCAACGTCCTGACTTTC

abundance: .
d_gene: TRBD1
v_gene: TRBV7-9
j_gene: TRBJ2-3
len: 17
CDR3aa: CASSAGGGTGGGDTQYF
CDR3nt: TGTGCCAGCAGCGCCGGCGGGGGGACAGGGGGCGGAGATACGCAGTATTTT

abundance: many
d_gene: .
v_gene: TRBV24-1
j_gene: TRBJ2-3
len: 16
CDR3aa: CATSDTTETSTDTQYF
CDR3nt: TGTGCCACCAGTGATACGACAGAGACTAGCACAGATACGCAGTATTTT

abundance: many
d_gene: .
v_gene: TRBV3-1
j_gene: TRBJ2-7
len: 17
CDR3aa: CASSRTVAVPDIYEQYF
CDR3nt: TGTGCCAGCAGCCGAACTGTAGCGGTCCCTGACATCTACGAGCAGTACTTC

abundance: .
d_gene: .
v_gene: TRBV6-1
j_gene: TRBJ2-7
len: 14
CDR3aa: CAMARALGYYEQYF
CDR3nt: TGTGCCATGGCGCGGGCGTTGGGGTACTACGAGCAGTACTTC

abundance: many
d_gene: .
v_gene: TRBV12-3/TRBV12-4
j_gene: TRBJ2-3
len: 13
CDR3aa: CASGFRRTDTQYF
CDR3nt: TGTGCCAGCGGCTTCAGACGAACAGATACGCAGTATTTT

abundance: few
d_gene: .
v_gene: TRBV2
j_gene: TRBJ2-7
len: 15
CDR3aa: CASRSTDSAYYEQYF
CDR3nt: TGTGCCAGCAGGTCGACGGATTCGGCCTACTACGAGCAGTACTTC

abundance: .
d_gene: .
v_gene: TRBV7-6
j_gene: TRBJ2-1
len: 17
CDR3aa: CASSLPRVRRPYNEQFF
CDR3nt: TGTGCCAGCAGCTTACCCAGGGTACGGCGGCCCTACAATGAGCAGTTCTTC

abundance: .
d_gene: .
v_gene: TRBV5-1
j_gene: TRBJ1-1
len: 14
CDR3aa: CASAPEGGNTEAFF
CDR3nt: TGCGCCAGCGCCCCGGAGGGGGGAAACACTGAAGCTTTCTTT

abundance: few
d_gene: .
v_gene: TRBV19
j_gene: TRBJ2-6
len: 18
CDR3aa: CASSIDLRLPSGANVLTF
CDR3nt: TGTGCCAGTAGTATAGATCTCCGCCTACCGTCTGGGGCCAACGTCCTGACTTTC

abundance: few
d_gene: .
v_gene: TRBV7-9
j_gene: TRBJ2-5
len: 16
CDR3aa: CASSRRLLRAQETQYF
CDR3nt: TGTGCCAGCAGCCGCCGGCTGCTCAGAGCCCAAGAGACCCAGTACTTC

abundance: many
d_gene: TRBD1
v_gene: TRBV27
j_gene: TRBJ1-2
len: 16
CDR3aa: CASSLRQGDIYYGYTF
CDR3nt: TGTGCCAGCAGTTTAAGACAGGGGGATATATACTATGGCTACACCTTC

abundance: few
d_gene: .
v_gene: TRBV4-1
j_gene: TRBJ1-6
len: 13
CDR3aa: CAAGGVNNSPLHF
CDR3nt: TGTGCCGCGGGGGGGGTTAACAATTCACCCCTCCACTTT

abundance: .
d_gene: .
v_gene: TRBV2
j_gene: TRBJ2-7
len: 14
CDR3aa: CASSPDGITYEQYF
CDR3nt: TGTGCCAGCAGCCCTGACGGAATTACCTACGAGCAGTACTTC

abundance: many
d_gene: .
v_gene: TRBV4-1
j_gene: TRBJ2-1
len: 13
CDR3aa: CASSLTTGHEQFF
CDR3nt: TGCGCCAGCAGCTTAACCACCGGGCATGAGCAGTTCTTC

abundance: .
d_gene: TRBD1
v_gene: TRBV10-3
j_gene: TRBJ2-6
len: 18
CDR3aa: CAISGGTGGVGGANVLTF
CDR3nt: TGTGCCATCAGTGGGGGGACAGGGGGCGTAGGTGGGGCCAACGTCCTGACTTTC

abundance: .
d_gene: TRBD1
v_gene: TRBV20-1
j_gene: TRBJ1-3
len: 15
CDR3aa: CSASPTGTGGNTIYF
CDR3nt: TGCAGTGCTAGCCCGACAGGGACGGGTGGAAACACCATATATTTT

abundance: many
d_gene: TRBD2
v_gene: TRBV12-3/TRBV12-4
j_gene: TRBJ2-5
len: 15
CDR3aa: CASRPGTSGVETQYF
CDR3nt: TGTGCCAGCAGGCCCGGGACTAGCGGGGTCGAGACCCAGTACTTC

abundance: few
d_gene: TRBD2
v_gene: TRBV6-7
j_gene: TRBJ2-1
len: 15
CDR3aa: CASSYNSGGGNEQFF
CDR3nt: TGTGCCAGCAGCTACAATAGCGGGGGAGGTAATGAGCAGTTCTTC

abundance: few
d_gene: TRBD2
v_gene: TRBV20-1
j_gene: TRBJ2-3
len: 15
CDR3aa: CSASSGGAGTDTQYF
CDR3nt: TGCAGTGCTAGTAGCGGGGGGGCCGGCACAGATACGCAGTATTTT

abundance: many
d_gene: .
v_gene: TRBV7-8
j_gene: TRBJ1-4
len: 14
CDR3aa: CASSSKRSDEKLFF
CDR3nt: TGTGCCAGCAGCTCAAAACGGTCTGATGAAAAACTGTTTTTT

abundance: .
d_gene: .
v_gene: TRBV4-2
j_gene: TRBJ1-4
len: 15
CDR3aa: CASSQESGEDEKLFF
CDR3nt: TGTGCCAGCAGCCAAGAAAGCGGGGAGGACGAAAAACTGTTTTTT

abundance: many
d_gene: .
v_gene: TRBV7-6
j_gene: TRBJ2-7
len: 13
CDR3aa: CASSLGRGDEQYF
CDR3nt: TGTGCCAGCAGCTTAGGGCGGGGCGACGAGCAGTACTTC

abundance: many
d_gene: TRBD1
v_gene: TRBV28
j_gene: TRBJ1-2
len: 14
CDR3aa: CASSLPQGNYGYTF
CDR3nt: TGTGCCAGCAGTTTACCACAGGGGAACTATGGCTACACCTTC

abundance: few
d_gene: .
v_gene: TRBV12-5
j_gene: TRBJ1-4
len: 12
CDR3aa: CASGLVQGKLFF
CDR3nt: TGTGCTAGTGGTTTGGTACAAGGAAAACTGTTTTTT

abundance: many
d_gene: .
v_gene: TRBV20-1
j_gene: TRBJ2-5
len: 12
CDR3aa: CSAKGGWETQYF
CDR3nt: TGCAGTGCTAAAGGAGGGTGGGAGACCCAGTACTTC

abundance: many
d_gene: TRBD2
v_gene: TRBV20-1
j_gene: TRBJ2-7
len: 13
CDR3aa: CSVVTSGEYEQYF
CDR3nt: TGCAGTGTCGTGACTAGCGGGGAGTACGAGCAGTACTTC

abundance: .
d_gene: TRBD2
v_gene: TRBV6-5
j_gene: TRBJ2-5
len: 16
CDR3aa: CASSYGSGGFQETQYF
CDR3nt: TGTGCCAGCAGTTACGGTAGCGGGGGGTTCCAAGAGACCCAGTACTTC

abundance: few
d_gene: .
v_gene: TRBV29-1
j_gene: TRBJ1-1
len: 12
CDR3aa: CSVGGTNTEAFF
CDR3nt: TGCAGCGTTGGCGGTACGAACACTGAAGCTTTCTTT

abundance: many
d_gene: .
v_gene: TRBV5-1
j_gene: TRBJ2-7
len: 14
CDR3aa: CATTKPGSPYEQYF
CDR3nt: TGCGCCACCACTAAACCGGGCTCCCCCTACGAGCAGTACTTC

abundance: .
d_gene: .
v_gene: TRBV4-1
j_gene: TRBJ2-1
len: 11
CDR3aa: CASSQRDEQFF
CDR3nt: TGCGCCAGCAGCCAGAGGGATGAGCAGTTCTTC

abundance: many
d_gene: .
v_gene: TRBV12-3/TRBV12-4
j_gene: TRBJ1-4
len: 14
CDR3aa: CASSLRGFNEKLFF
CDR3nt: TGTGCCAGCAGTCTCCGGGGGTTTAATGAAAAACTGTTTTTT

abundance: few
d_gene: TRBD1
v_gene: TRBV7-9
j_gene: TRBJ2-5
len: 15
CDR3aa: CASSLGTGETETQYF
CDR3nt: TGTGCCAGCAGCTTGGGGACAGGGGAGACGGAGACCCAGTACTTC

abundance: .
d_gene: TRBD1
v_gene: TRBV3-1
j_gene: TRBJ2-5
len: 16
CDR3aa: CASSPLRGPGQETQYF
CDR3nt: TGTGCCAGCAGCCCTCTCAGGGGGCCGGGCCAAGAGACCCAGTACTTC

abundance: .
d_gene: .
v_gene: TRBV5-5
j_gene: TRBJ2-5
len: 15
CDR3aa: CASSLVWDSKETQYF
CDR3nt: TGTGCCAGCAGCTTGGTCTGGGACTCTAAAGAGACCCAGTACTTC

abundance: few
d_gene: TRBD1
v_gene: TRBV6-5
j_gene: TRBJ1-3
len: 15
CDR3aa: CASSWDSRSGNTIYF
CDR3nt: TGTGCCAGCAGTTGGGACAGCCGCTCTGGAAACACCATATATTTT

abundance: many
d_gene: .
v_gene: TRBV2
j_gene: TRBJ2-7
len: 14
CDR3aa: CASTERDGLYEQYF
CDR3nt: TGTGCCAGCACCGAAAGGGACGGATTATACGAGCAGTACTTC

abundance: .
d_gene: .
v_gene: TRBV2
j_gene: TRBJ1-1
len: 15
CDR3aa: CASSESSGIWTEAFF
CDR3nt: TGTGCCAGCAGTGAGTCATCAGGGATTTGGACTGAAGCTTTCTTT

abundance: .
d_gene: TRBD2
v_gene: TRBV6-1
j_gene: TRBJ2-5
len: 15
CDR3aa: CASRLLAGGPKTQYF
CDR3nt: TGTGCCAGCAGGCTCCTAGCGGGGGGGCCCAAGACCCAGTACTTC

abundance: few
d_gene: TRBD1
v_gene: TRBV3-1
j_gene: TRBJ1-5
len: 14
CDR3aa: CASSETGVGQPQHF
CDR3nt: TGTGCCAGCAGCGAAACAGGGGTCGGGCAGCCCCAGCATTTT

abundance: many
d_gene: TRBD1
v_gene: TRBV5-1
j_gene: TRBJ2-5
len: 17
CDR3aa: CASSWNSGTGVQETQYF
CDR3nt: TGCGCCAGCAGCTGGAACTCCGGGACAGGGGTCCAAGAGACCCAGTACTTC

abundance: many
d_gene: TRBD2
v_gene: TRBV7-9
j_gene: TRBJ2-1
len: 18
CDR3aa: CASIPKRVRGGPYNEQFF
CDR3nt: TGTGCCAGCATCCCAAAGAGGGTGCGGGGGGGCCCGTACAATGAGCAGTTCTTC